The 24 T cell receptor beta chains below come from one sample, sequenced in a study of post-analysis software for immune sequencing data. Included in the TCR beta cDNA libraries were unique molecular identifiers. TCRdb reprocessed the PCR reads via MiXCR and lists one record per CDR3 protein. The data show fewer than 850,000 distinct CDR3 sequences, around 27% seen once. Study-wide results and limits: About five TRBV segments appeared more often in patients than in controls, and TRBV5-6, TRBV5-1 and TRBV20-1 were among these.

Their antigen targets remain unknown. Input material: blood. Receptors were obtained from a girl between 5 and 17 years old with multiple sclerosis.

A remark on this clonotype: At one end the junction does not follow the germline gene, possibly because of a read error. The CDR3 bases are TGCGCCAGCAGCTCAGGGGTTGGGAACTCTGGGGCCAACGCCCTGACTTTC. Protein: CASSSGVGNSGANALTF. The chain carries TRBV5-1 and TRBJ2-6; tentative D call: TRBD1 (6 bases). Germline CDR1 is SGHRS and CDR2 is YFSETQ. CDR3 size: 17 residues. Using reference TRBV5-1 and TRBJ2-6 for the parts outside the CDR3, the full variable domain is KAGVTQTPRYLIKTRGQQVTLSCSPISGHRSVSWYQQTPGQGLQFLFEYFSETQRNKGNFPGRFSGRQFSNSRSEMNVSTLELGDSALYLCASSSGVGNSGANALTFGAGSRLTVL.

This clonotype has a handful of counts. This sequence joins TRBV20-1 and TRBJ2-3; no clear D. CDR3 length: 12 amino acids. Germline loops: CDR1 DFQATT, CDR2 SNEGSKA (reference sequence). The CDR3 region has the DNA TGCACTTGCTGGGGAAGCACAGATACGCAGTATTTT. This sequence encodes CTCWGSTDTQYF.

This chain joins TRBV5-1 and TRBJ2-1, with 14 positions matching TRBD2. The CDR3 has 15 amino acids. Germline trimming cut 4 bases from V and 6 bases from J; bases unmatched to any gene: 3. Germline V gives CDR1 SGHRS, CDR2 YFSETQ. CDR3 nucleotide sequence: TGCGCCAGCAGCCAGACTAGCGGGGGGGCCAATGAGCAGTTCTTC. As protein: CASSQTSGGANEQFF.

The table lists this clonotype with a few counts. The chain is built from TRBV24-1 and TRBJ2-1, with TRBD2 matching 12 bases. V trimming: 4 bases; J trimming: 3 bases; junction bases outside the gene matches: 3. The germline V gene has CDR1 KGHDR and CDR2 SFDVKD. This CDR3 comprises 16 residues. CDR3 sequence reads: CATSDLAGGGYNEQFF. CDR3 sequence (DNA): TGTGCCACCAGTGACCTAGCGGGAGGGGGCTACAATGAGCAGTTCTTC.

CDR3 region: CASSPRAGGPGNQPQHF. DNA for the CDR3: TGTGCCAGCTCACCACGGGCAGGGGGCCCGGGCAATCAGCCCCAGCATTTT. The V gene is TRBV18, the J gene TRBJ1-5, with 8 bases lining up with TRBD1. The CDR3 runs to 17 residues. Germline loops: CDR1 KGHSH, CDR2 LQKENI. The J segment lost 2 bases and the V segment lost 1 base, leaving 7 bases of the junction unmatched.

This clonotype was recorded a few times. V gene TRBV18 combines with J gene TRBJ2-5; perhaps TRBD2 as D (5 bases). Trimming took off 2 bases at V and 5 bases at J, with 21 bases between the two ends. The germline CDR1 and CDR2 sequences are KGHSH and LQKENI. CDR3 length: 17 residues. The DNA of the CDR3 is TGTGCCAGCTCACCAAGGGCCTCAAGCGGAGAGAGGGAGACCCAGTACTTC. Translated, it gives CASSPRASSGERETQYF.

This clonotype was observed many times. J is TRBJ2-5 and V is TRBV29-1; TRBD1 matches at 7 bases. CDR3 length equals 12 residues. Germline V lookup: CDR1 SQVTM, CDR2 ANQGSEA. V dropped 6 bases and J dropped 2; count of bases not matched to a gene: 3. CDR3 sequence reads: CSVRQGQETQYF. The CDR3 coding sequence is TGCAGCGTAAGACAGGGACAAGAGACCCAGTACTTC.

CDR3 nucleotide sequence: TGTGCCAGCAGCCCCTTCCTCGAGCAGTACTTC. Encoded protein: CASSPFLEQYF. The chain employs TRBV28 and TRBJ2-7; D gene unclear. The CDR3 covers 11 residues. Germline CDR1 reads MDHEN; CDR2 reads SYDVKM. V lost 6 bases to trimming and J lost 6 bases, with 9 bases between them.

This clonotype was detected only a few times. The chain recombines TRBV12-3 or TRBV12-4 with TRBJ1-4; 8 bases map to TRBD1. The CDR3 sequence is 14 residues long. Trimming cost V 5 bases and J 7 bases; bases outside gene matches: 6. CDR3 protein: CASSPRGLGEKLFF. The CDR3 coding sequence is TGTGCCAGCAGTCCCAGGGGGCTAGGTGAAAAACTGTTTTTT.

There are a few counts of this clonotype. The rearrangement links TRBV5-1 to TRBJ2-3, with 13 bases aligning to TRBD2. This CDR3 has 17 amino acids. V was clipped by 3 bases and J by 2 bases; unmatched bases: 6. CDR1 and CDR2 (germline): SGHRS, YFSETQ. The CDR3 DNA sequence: TGCGCCAGCAGCTACGGACTAGCGGGGGTATCCACAGATACGCAGTATTTT. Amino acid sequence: CASSYGLAGVSTDTQYF.

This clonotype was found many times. DNA for the CDR3: TGTGCCAGCTGTCGCGGGGGAGAGACCCAGTACTTC. Protein sequence: CASCRGGETQYF. This chain links TRBV7-9 with TRBJ2-5, with 7 positions matching TRBD2. The V gene end was trimmed by 8 bases and the J gene end by 4 bases; junction bases not matched to a gene: 4. Germline V lookup: CDR1 SEHNR, CDR2 FQNEAQ (reference sequence). This CDR3 has 12 amino acids. Together with reference TRBV7-9 and TRBJ2-5, the CDR3 gives the full variable domain: DTGVSQNPRHKITKRGQNVTFRCDPISEHNRLYWYRQTLGQGPEFLTYFQNEAQLEKSRLLSDRFSAERPKGSFSTLEIQRTEQGDSAMYLCASCRGGETQYFGPGTRLLVL.

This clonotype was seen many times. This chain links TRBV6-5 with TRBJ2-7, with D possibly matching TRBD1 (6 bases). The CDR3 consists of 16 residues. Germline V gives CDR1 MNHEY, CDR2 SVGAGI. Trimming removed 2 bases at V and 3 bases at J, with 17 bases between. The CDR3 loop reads CASSYRTTGRLYEQYF. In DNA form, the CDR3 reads TGTGCCAGCAGTTACCGGACGACAGGAAGACTCTACGAGCAGTACTTC.

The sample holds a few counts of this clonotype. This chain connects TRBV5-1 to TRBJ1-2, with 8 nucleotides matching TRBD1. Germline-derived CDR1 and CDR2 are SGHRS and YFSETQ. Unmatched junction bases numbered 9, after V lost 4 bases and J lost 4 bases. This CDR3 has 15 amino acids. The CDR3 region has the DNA TGCGCCAGCAGCGCGGGACAGGTCGGATCCTATGGCTACACCTTC. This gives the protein CASSAGQVGSYGYTF.

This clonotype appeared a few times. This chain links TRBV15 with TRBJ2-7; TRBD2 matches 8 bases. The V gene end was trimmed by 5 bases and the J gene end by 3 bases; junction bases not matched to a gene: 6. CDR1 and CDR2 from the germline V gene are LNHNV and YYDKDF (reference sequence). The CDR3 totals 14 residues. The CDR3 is CATSPGRGDYEQYF. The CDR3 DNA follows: TGTGCCACCAGCCCCGGGAGGGGGGACTACGAGCAGTACTTC.

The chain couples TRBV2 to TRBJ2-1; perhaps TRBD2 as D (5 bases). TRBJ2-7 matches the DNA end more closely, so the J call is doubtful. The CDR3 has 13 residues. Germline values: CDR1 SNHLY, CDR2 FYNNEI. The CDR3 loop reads CASRGLTYNEQYF. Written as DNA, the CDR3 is TGTGCCAGCAGAGGACTTACCTACAATGAGCAGTACTTC.

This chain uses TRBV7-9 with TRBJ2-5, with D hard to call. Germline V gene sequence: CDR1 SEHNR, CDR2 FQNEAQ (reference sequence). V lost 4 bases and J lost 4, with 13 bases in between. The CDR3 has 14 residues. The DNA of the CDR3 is TGTGCCAGCAGCTCGTTTGAGGCTGGAGAGACCCAGTACTTC. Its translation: CASSSFEAGETQYF.

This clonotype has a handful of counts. This CDR3 reads CSANNPSEGSQPQHF. The CDR3 DNA is TGCAGTGCCAATAACCCAAGCGAGGGTTCTCAGCCCCAGCATTTT. The chain recombines TRBV20-1 with TRBJ1-5; no reliable D call. V was shortened by 6 bases and J by 6 bases, with 21 bases between the two germline ends. Per the germline V gene, CDR1 is DFQATT and CDR2 is SNEGSKA (reference sequence). CDR3 size: 15 residues.

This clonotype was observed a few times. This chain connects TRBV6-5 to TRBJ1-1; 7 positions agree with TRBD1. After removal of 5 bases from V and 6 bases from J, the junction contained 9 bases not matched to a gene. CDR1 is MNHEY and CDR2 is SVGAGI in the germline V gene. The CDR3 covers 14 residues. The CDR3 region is CASSRGTTGPEAFF. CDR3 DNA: TGTGCCAGCAGTCGAGGCACGACAGGGCCTGAAGCTTTCTTT.

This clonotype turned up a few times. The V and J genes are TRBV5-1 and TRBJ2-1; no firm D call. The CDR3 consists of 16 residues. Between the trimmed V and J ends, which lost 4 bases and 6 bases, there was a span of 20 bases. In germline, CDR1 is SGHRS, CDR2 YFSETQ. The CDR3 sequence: CASSTAAASSVNEQFF. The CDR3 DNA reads TGCGCCAGCAGCACCGCAGCCGCATCGTCGGTCAATGAGCAGTTCTTC.

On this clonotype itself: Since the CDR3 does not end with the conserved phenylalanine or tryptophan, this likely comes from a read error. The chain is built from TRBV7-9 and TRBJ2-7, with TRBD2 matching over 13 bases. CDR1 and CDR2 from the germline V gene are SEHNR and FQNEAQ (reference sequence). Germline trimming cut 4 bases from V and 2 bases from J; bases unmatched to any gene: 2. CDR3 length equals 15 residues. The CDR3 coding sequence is TGTGCCAGCAGCTCTGGACTAGCGGGGGCCTACGAGCAGTACTAC. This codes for CASSSGLAGAYEQYY.

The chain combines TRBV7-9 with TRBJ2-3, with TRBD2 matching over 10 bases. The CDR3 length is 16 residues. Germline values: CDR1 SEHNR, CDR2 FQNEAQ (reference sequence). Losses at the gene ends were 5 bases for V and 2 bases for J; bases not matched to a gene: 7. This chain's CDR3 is CASSPGLAAPTDTQYF. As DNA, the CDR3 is TGTGCCAGCAGCCCAGGACTAGCGGCCCCCACAGATACGCAGTATTTT.

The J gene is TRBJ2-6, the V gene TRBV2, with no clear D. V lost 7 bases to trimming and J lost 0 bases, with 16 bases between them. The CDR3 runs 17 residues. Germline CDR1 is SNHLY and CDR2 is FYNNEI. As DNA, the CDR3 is TGTGCCAGCAACCCTCGGGTGCGGCTCTCTGGGGCCAACGTCCTGACTTTC. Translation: CASNPRVRLSGANVLTF.

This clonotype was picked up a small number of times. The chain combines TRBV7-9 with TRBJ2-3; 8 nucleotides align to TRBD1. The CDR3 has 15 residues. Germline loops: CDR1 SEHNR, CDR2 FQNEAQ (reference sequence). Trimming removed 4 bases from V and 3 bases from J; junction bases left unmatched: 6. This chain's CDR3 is CASSYPGQGTDTQYF. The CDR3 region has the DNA TGTGCCAGCAGCTACCCAGGACAGGGAACAGATACGCAGTATTTT.

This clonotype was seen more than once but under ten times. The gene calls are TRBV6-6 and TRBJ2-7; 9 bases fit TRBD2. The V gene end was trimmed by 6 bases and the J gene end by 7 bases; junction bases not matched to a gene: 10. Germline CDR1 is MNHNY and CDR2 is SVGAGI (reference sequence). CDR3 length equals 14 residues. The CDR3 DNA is TGTGCCAGCAGATTGCCTAGCGGGATGGGGGAGCAGTACTTC. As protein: CASRLPSGMGEQYF.